What follows are 2 T cell receptor beta chains derived from one specimen sequenced in a study of cytomegalovirus exposure and HLA in healthy donors. Profiling relied on immunoSEQ multiplex PCR, and the TCRdb table lists in-frame clones only, not all of them. The sample has some 140,000 clones, 70% to 85% seen once. Sample: PBMCs. All receptors come from a man aged 25 to 40 in good health and CMV-seropositive.

The V call is TRBV30, the J call TRBJ2-3; perhaps TRBD1 as D (6 bases). Looked up from germline, CDR1 is GTSNPN and CDR2 is SVGIG (reference sequence). V shed 5 bases and J shed 2 bases, with 14 bases lying between them. The CDR3 contains 14 residues. The DNA of the CDR3 is TGTGCCTGGGAGGGGGTTCCCCTCACAGATACGCAGTATTTT. This translates into CAWEGVPLTDTQYF.

The CDR3: CASSTTSGGPSEQFF. CDR3 nucleotide sequence: TGTGCCAGCAGCACAACTAGCGGGGGGCCTTCAGAGCAGTTCTTC. The chain employs TRBV7-3 and TRBJ2-1, with 12 bases fitting TRBD2. This CDR3 is built from 15 residues. Germline CDR1 and CDR2: SGHTA and FQGTGA. J was trimmed by 10 bases and V by 5 bases; bases with no gene match: 9.